This is a list of T cell receptor beta chains from one sample in a study of T cell repertoires in cytomegalovirus infection. TCRdb reanalysed the reads using MiXCR and keeps one entry per CDR3 protein. The table lists fewer than 300,000 distinct CDR3 sequences, roughly 24% of them singletons. The sequenced material came from PBMCs. The receptors come from a human donor in good health (CMV status not recorded). Some clones in this sample may be carry-over from other donors' samples. Both conserved end residues are part of each CDR3. The D gene is left open where the match is weak. Not every row has a clone size; where given, it reads once, few, many or a size class.

once	NA	TRBV11-2	TRBJ1-1	CASSFEEWGTEAFF	TGTGCCAGCAGCTTCGAGGAGTGGGGCACTGAAGCTTTCTTT
few	NA	TRBV28	TRBJ1-5	CASTSGWNSNQPQHF	TGTGCCAGCACCTCCGGGTGGAATAGCAATCAGCCCCAGCATTTT
NA	NA	TRBV24-1	TRBJ2-2	CATRGRVNTGELFF	TGTGCCACCAGAGGAAGGGTGAACACCGGGGAGCTGTTTTTT
NA	TRBD1	TRBV7-2	TRBJ1-3	CASTGQGLSSGNTIYF	TGTGCCAGCACCGGACAGGGCCTTTCCTCTGGAAACACCATATATTTT
NA	NA	TRBV9	TRBJ1-1	CASSTLGGDTEAFF	TGTGCCAGCAGCACATTGGGGGGGGACACTGAAGCTTTCTTT
NA	TRBD1	TRBV29-1	TRBJ2-1	CSAGMFRGLSEQFF	TGCAGCGCCGGAATGTTCAGGGGGTTGAGTGAGCAGTTCTTC
NA	NA	TRBV10-3	TRBJ2-1	CAISLDSDNEQFF	TGTGCCATCAGCTTGGACAGTGACAATGAGCAGTTCTTC
NA	TRBD2	TRBV5-4	TRBJ2-7	CASTTGGGASVEQYF	TGTGCCAGCACCACCGGGGGGGGGGCGTCTGTCGAGCAGTACTTC
NA	NA	TRBV28	TRBJ1-1	CASSLWGGPEAFF	TGTGCCAGCAGTTTATGGGGGGGGCCTGAAGCTTTCTTT
few	TRBD2	TRBV15	TRBJ2-1	CATSLPSGQYNEQFF	TGTGCCACCAGCCTCCCTAGCGGGCAGTACAATGAGCAGTTCTTC
NA	TRBD1	TRBV19	TRBJ2-1	CASSPPRQGLYNEQFF	TGTGCCAGTAGTCCCCCCCGACAGGGTCTCTACAATGAGCAGTTCTTC
few	NA	TRBV6-2/TRBV6-3	TRBJ2-7	CASSYVGNPGVEQYF	TGTGCCAGCAGTTACGTCGGGAACCCAGGTGTGGAGCAGTACTTC
NA	TRBD2	TRBV20-1	TRBJ2-7	CSARAMTSGWEQYF	TGCAGTGCTAGAGCCATGACTAGCGGGTGGGAGCAGTACTTC
NA	NA	TRBV10-3	TRBJ2-5	CAISEPDGGGQTQYF	TGTGCCATCAGTGAGCCCGATGGGGGGGGGCAGACCCAGTACTTC
NA	NA	TRBV6-2/TRBV6-3	TRBJ2-5	CASRIYLRGQETQYF	TGTGCCAGCAGGATATACCTTAGGGGGCAAGAGACCCAGTACTTC
few	NA	TRBV7-8	TRBJ2-1	CASSLGPLTSSYNEQFF	TGTGCCAGCAGCTTAGGCCCTTTAACGAGCTCCTACAATGAGCAGTTCTTC
NA	TRBD2	TRBV19	TRBJ2-1	CATHGTSGSNEQFF	TGTGCCACCCATGGGACTAGCGGGAGCAATGAGCAGTTCTTC
few	TRBD1	TRBV28	TRBJ2-5	CASTLGTGGFEETQYF	TGTGCCAGCACCCTAGGGACAGGGGGCTTCGAAGAGACCCAGTACTTC
many	NA	TRBV7-9	TRBJ2-7	CATGQKPGAYYEQYF	TGTGCCACAGGACAGAAACCGGGCGCGTACTACGAGCAGTACTTC
few	NA	TRBV19	TRBJ2-2	CASSTSLLSGELFF	TGTGCCAGTAGTACAAGTCTACTGTCCGGGGAGCTGTTTTTT
NA	TRBD1	TRBV27	TRBJ1-4	CASSLDRATNEKLFF	TGTGCCAGCAGTCTCGACAGGGCAACTAATGAAAAACTGTTTTTT
once	NA	TRBV6-5	TRBJ2-1	CASSSPRDAYNEQFF	TGTGCCAGCAGCTCCCCCCGGGACGCCTACAATGAGCAGTTCTTC
NA	TRBD1	TRBV29-1	TRBJ2-7	CSVAPGQGYEQYF	TGCAGCGTCGCCCCGGGACAGGGATACGAGCAGTACTTC
NA	NA	TRBV29-1	TRBJ2-6	CSVEEVSRHRAGANVLTF	TGCAGCGTTGAAGAAGTTAGTAGACACAGGGCTGGGGCCAACGTCCTGACTTTC
NA	NA	TRBV6-8	TRBJ1-5	CASSLAGRQPQHF	TGTGCCAGCAGTTTGGCAGGGCGTCAGCCCCAGCATTTT
many	TRBD2	TRBV6-2/TRBV6-3	TRBJ2-5	CASSLGLRAGQETQYF	TGTGCCAGCAGTTTGGGACTACGCGCGGGTCAAGAGACCCAGTACTTC
NA	NA	TRBV28	TRBJ2-1	CASSFSAEQFF	TGTGCCAGCAGTTTCAGTGCTGAGCAGTTCTTC
NA	NA	TRBV2	TRBJ1-5	CASSVWGEGNQPQHF	TGTGCCAGCAGTGTTTGGGGGGAGGGAAATCAGCCCCAGCATTTT
many	TRBD1	TRBV7-2	TRBJ1-1	CASSRTGNTEAFF	TGTGCCAGCAGCCGGACAGGGAACACTGAAGCTTTCTTT
few	NA	TRBV6-2/TRBV6-3	TRBJ2-7	CASSYIGQFYEQYF	TGTGCCAGCAGTTACATCGGACAGTTCTACGAGCAGTACTTC
few	NA	TRBV27	TRBJ1-2	CASSPYTRAGGYTF	TGTGCCAGCAGTCCATACACACGGGCGGGTGGCTACACCTTC
NA	TRBD2	TRBV18	TRBJ2-1	CASSPETSRNEQFF	TGCGCCAGCTCACCGGAGACTAGCCGCAATGAGCAGTTCTTC